A selection of T cell receptor beta chains follows, all from one sample in a study of Ad26.COV2.S vaccination and SARS-CoV-2 variants. The assay was immunoSEQ multiplex PCR, and TCRdb's table has in-frame clones only and misses some. The repertoire consists of approximately 500,000 clones, with roughly 87% occurring once and the leading ten covering roughly 13%. Sequenced material: peripheral blood, taken in a trial of Ad26.COV2.S vaccine versus placebo. The receptors shown here come from a person aged 18-60 years who received the Ad26.COV2.S COVID-19 vaccine or a placebo. Each CDR3 is given with its conserved first and last residue. A D gene is named only where the DNA matches it firmly. Rows may omit the clone size; those that give it use once, few, many or a size class.

TGTGCCAGCAGCCAAGTACCGAGCGAGCAGTACTTC CASSQVPSEQYF TRBV14 . TRBJ2-7 12 few
TGTGCCAGCAGCCAAAACAGGGGACAGCCCCAGCATTTT CASSQNRGQPQHF TRBV4-2 TRBD1 TRBJ1-5 13 .
TGTGCCACCAGTGATCTAGCGGATACGCAGTATTTT CATSDLADTQYF TRBV24-1 . TRBJ2-3 12 .
TGTGCCAGCAGTGACAGGGTCGGGGTTTCCTACGAGCAGTACTTC CASSDRVGVSYEQYF TRBV2 . TRBJ2-7 15 .
TGTGCCAGCAGTTCCTTTGGACAGGGCCGTTCTGAAGCTTTCTTT CASSSFGQGRSEAFF TRBV27 TRBD1 TRBJ1-1 15 .
TGTGCCAGCAGCCTTGCATCCGGGACAGGGATTCAGTACTTC CASSLASGTGIQYF TRBV7-9 TRBD1 TRBJ2-4 14 .
TGCGCCAGCAGCAGAGCCCTCGGGAAGTACAATGAGCAGTTCTTC CASSRALGKYNEQFF TRBV5-1 . TRBJ2-1 15 .
TGTGCCAGCAGTTTAGGGCAATACACAGATACGCAGTATTTT CASSLGQYTDTQYF TRBV28 . TRBJ2-3 14 .
TGTGCCAGCAGTGGCAGGGCTTCATACACTGAAGCTTTCTTT CASSGRASYTEAFF TRBV27 . TRBJ1-1 14 .
TGTGCCAGTACCTCGGGGACTAGGCCCTACGAGCAGTACTTC CASTSGTRPYEQYF TRBV28 TRBD2 TRBJ2-7 14 .
TGTGCCAGTAGCCACCGAACAGGGTTGAACACTGAAGCTTTCTTT CASSHRTGLNTEAFF TRBV19 . TRBJ1-1 15 once
TGCAGCGTTGCGCCTACAGCGTACGAGCAGTACTTC CSVAPTAYEQYF TRBV29-1 . TRBJ2-7 12 .
TGTGCCACCAGCAAAAACGGGGTCCGTAATGAAAAACTGTTTTTT CATSKNGVRNEKLFF TRBV15 . TRBJ1-4 15 .
TGTGCCAGCAGTGAGGGGCAGGGGGCCGCTGAAGCTTTCTTT CASSEGQGAAEAFF TRBV2 TRBD1 TRBJ1-1 14 .
TGTGCCAGCAGCTTGTGGACTAGCGGAGGGGAGCAGTACTTC CASSLWTSGGEQYF TRBV5-5 TRBD2 TRBJ2-7 14 .
TGTGCCAGCAGCCGACGGGACTACGAGTATTTT CASSRRDYEYF TRBV28 TRBD2 TRBJ2-3 11 .
TGTGCCAGCAGTGCGACAAGGGAGGAGCCCCAGCATTTT CASSATREEPQHF TRBV2 . TRBJ1-5 13 .
TGTGCCAGCAGCCTAAGGGCCACCCGTATCGGGGAGCTGTTTTTT CASSLRATRIGELFF TRBV5-6 . TRBJ2-2 15 .
TGTGCCAGTAGTCTTAGGAGCGCCAATGAGCAGTTCTTC CASSLRSANEQFF TRBV19 . TRBJ2-1 13 .
TGTGCCAGCAGTTATTATCCGGGACAGGGGGCGAGCTCCTACAATGAGCAGTTCTTC CASSYYPGQGASSYNEQFF TRBV6-2/TRBV6-3 TRBD1 TRBJ2-1 19 .
TGTGCCAGCTCACAACTAGCGGGAGACCCAAGAGAGCAGTACTTC CASSQLAGDPREQYF TRBV18 TRBD2 TRBJ2-7 15 .
TGTGCCACCAGTGACCACAGGACAGGAAAGAACACTGAAGCTTTCTTT CATSDHRTGKNTEAFF TRBV24-1 TRBD1 TRBJ1-1 16 .
TGTGCCAGCAGACAGACAGGGGGTAATGAAAAACTGTTTTTT CASRQTGGNEKLFF TRBV11-2 TRBD1 TRBJ1-4 14 .
TGTGCCAGCAGTGTCCGACAGGGCGCTCAAAGGGGCACTGAAGCTTTCTTT CASSVRQGAQRGTEAFF TRBV27 TRBD1 TRBJ1-1 17 .
TGCAGTGGACAGGGAGCTGATACGCAGTATTTT CSGQGADTQYF TRBV29-1 TRBD1 TRBJ2-3 11 .
TGTGCCAGCAGCTTAAAGGTGACAGGGGGCGCAGATACGCAGTATTTT CASSLKVTGGADTQYF TRBV7-3 TRBD1 TRBJ2-3 16 .
TGTGCCAGCAGTGCAGCCGGGACAGGATTTCACTACGAGCAGTACTTC CASSAAGTGFHYEQYF TRBV6-1 TRBD1 TRBJ2-7 16 many
TGCGCCAGCAGAGACACCGGGGAGCTGTTTTTT CASRDTGELFF TRBV10-2 . TRBJ2-2 11 .
TGTGCCAGCAGCCCCGGAGGGGGGGGAAGAACTAATGAAAAACTGTTTTTT CASSPGGGGRTNEKLFF TRBV5-4 . TRBJ1-4 17 .
TGTGCCAGCAGCTTGGGCTACTTGAGCTCTGGAAACACCATATATTTT CASSLGYLSSGNTIYF TRBV7-2 . TRBJ1-3 16 .
TGTGCCAGCAGAACAGCACTGAACACTGAAGCTTTCTTT CASRTALNTEAFF TRBV27 . TRBJ1-1 13 .
TGTGCCAGCAGTTTTGGGACAGGGCGTCGTTCACCCCTCCACTTT CASSFGTGRRSPLHF TRBV28 TRBD1 TRBJ1-6 15 .
TGTGCCAGTAGTAGGGGGACTGAAAATTCACCCCTCCACTTT CASSRGTENSPLHF TRBV19 . TRBJ1-6 14 .
TGTGCCTGGAGTTCACCGGGGAGGTTTGGAAACACCATATATTTT CAWSSPGRFGNTIYF TRBV30 . TRBJ1-3 15 .
TGTGCCAGCAGCCCCGGGGGGTTGGAGACCCAGTACTTC CASSPGGLETQYF TRBV9 TRBD2 TRBJ2-5 13 .
TGTGCCAGCTCACCTCCGACAGAGACTCCACACACTGAAGCTTTCTTT CASSPPTETPHTEAFF TRBV18 . TRBJ1-1 16 .
TGTGCCAGTAGTATCGGCCCGGGGAGCGGGGACGAGCAGTACTTC CASSIGPGSGDEQYF TRBV19 TRBD2 TRBJ2-7 15 .
TGTGCCAGCAGTACCCGGGACCTCCGGAGAAAATATCAGCCCCAGCATTTT CASSTRDLRRKYQPQHF TRBV28 . TRBJ1-5 17 .
TGTGCCAGCAGCTTAGTGGGGGACTCAGGATTTTACGAGCAGTACTTC CASSLVGDSGFYEQYF TRBV7-2 . TRBJ2-7 16 .
TGTGCCAGCAGTTTATTGGGCCGGGGGAAGGACACGGAGACCCAGTACTTC CASSLLGRGKDTETQYF TRBV27 . TRBJ2-5 17 .
TGTGCCAGAAACCAGGGGGGTGTCATGAACACTGAAGCTTTCTTT CARNQGGVMNTEAFF TRBV2 TRBD1 TRBJ1-1 15 few
TGTGCCAGCAGTGTAACCGCGGGGACGACTGAAGCTTTCTTT CASSVTAGTTEAFF TRBV2 . TRBJ1-1 14 .
TGTGCCAGCAGTGGATCTCGTCGGGCAGGACGAACCGGGGAGCTGTTTTTT CASSGSRRAGRTGELFF TRBV2 . TRBJ2-2 17 .
TGTGCCAGCAGCTTAGGTGAAGGAATGTTACACGAGCAGTACTTC CASSLGEGMLHEQYF TRBV7-9 . TRBJ2-7 15 .
TGTGCCGGAGGGGGGCAGGGTCAGCCCCAGCATTTT CAGGGQGQPQHF TRBV28 . TRBJ1-5 12 .
TGCGCCAGCAGTCAAGGGAGCAGAACCAACCTAGCCAAAAACATTCAGTACTTC CASSQGSRTNLAKNIQYF TRBV23-1 . TRBJ2-4 18 .
TGCGCCAGCAGCCAATTGAGGCGCGGCACTGAAGCTTTCTTT CASSQLRRGTEAFF TRBV4-3 . TRBJ1-1 14 .
TGTGCCAGCAGCCAAGAGAGGAGGGTCGGCTACACCTTC CASSQERRVGYTF TRBV3-1/TRBV3-2 . TRBJ1-2 13 few
TGTGCCAGCAGCCCCTCAGGGATATACGAGCAGTACTTC CASSPSGIYEQYF TRBV7-2 . TRBJ2-7 13 .
TGTGCCAGCAGCCAAACATCCCCTGGCAGGGTGGGTGAGCAGTTCTTC CASSQTSPGRVGEQFF TRBV3-1/TRBV3-2 . TRBJ2-1 16 .